Reported below is one TCR beta chain. Original processing methods: Counts of nucleated cells, estimated from reference gene primer amplification, were obtained. Using immunoSEQ multiplex PCR, the repertoire was profiled, and TCRdb retains in-frame clones only, with some absent. V, J and clone size are taken as reported in that table, and D and trimming were inferred from the DNA itself. The table has tens of thousands of clones, 81% seen once. This CDR3 has 15 amino acids. Germline V CDR1 and CDR2: MNHEY, SMNVEV (reference sequence). Trimming cost V 3 bases and J 9 bases; bases outside gene matches: 8. This entry comes from a study of blood T cell repertoires in COVID-19. Study-level background: From the United States, Italy and Spain came samples of acute and convalescent COVID-19. The cDNA or gDNA used as material had been derived from T cells, B-cell-depleted T cells, or PBMCs.

Sequencing input: peripheral blood. The sequence was obtained from an elderly woman with active or convalescent COVID-19. The genes are TRBV27 and TRBJ1-6, with 7 bases identical to TRBD1. The CDR3 nucleotides are TGTGCCAGCAGTTTTAGGGACAGAGGCATTTCACCCCTCCACTTT. This encodes CASSFRDRGISPLHF.